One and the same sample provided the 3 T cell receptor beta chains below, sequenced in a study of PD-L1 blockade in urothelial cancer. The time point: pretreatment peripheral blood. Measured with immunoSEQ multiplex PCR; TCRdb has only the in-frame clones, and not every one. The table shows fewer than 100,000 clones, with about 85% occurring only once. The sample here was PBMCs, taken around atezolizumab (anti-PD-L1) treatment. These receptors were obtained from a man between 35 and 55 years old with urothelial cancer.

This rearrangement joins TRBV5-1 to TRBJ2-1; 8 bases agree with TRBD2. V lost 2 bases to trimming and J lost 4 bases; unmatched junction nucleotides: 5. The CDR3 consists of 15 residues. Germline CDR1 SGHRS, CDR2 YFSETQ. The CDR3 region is CASSLSGGVYNEQFF. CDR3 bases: TGCGCCAGCAGCTTATCGGGGGGGGTATACAATGAGCAGTTCTTC.

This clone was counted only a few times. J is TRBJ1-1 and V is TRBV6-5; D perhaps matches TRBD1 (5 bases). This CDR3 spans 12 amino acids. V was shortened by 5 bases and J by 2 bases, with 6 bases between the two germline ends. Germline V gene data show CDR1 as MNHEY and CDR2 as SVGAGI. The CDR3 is CASSRGNTEAFF. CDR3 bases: TGTGCCAGCAGTAGGGGCAACACTGAAGCTTTCTTT.

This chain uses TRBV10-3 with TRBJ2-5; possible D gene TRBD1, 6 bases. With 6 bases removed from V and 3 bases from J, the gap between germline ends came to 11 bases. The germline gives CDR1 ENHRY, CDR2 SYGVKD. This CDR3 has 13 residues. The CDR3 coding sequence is TGTGCCATCAGAGGACAGCAAGAAGAGACCCAGTACTTC. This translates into CAIRGQQEETQYF.